This is a list of T cell receptor beta chains from one sample in a study of blood T cell repertoires in COVID-19. Profiling relied on immunoSEQ multiplex PCR, and the TCRdb table lists in-frame clones only, not all of them. This sample has 36,000 or so clones, with just over 90% found just once. Sequencing was done on a sample of peripheral blood. The receptors stem from a human donor in a cohort sampled during active COVID-19. Each CDR3 is given with its conserved first and last residue. D genes are given only for firm matches. The size field is filled for only some rows; it gives once, few, many or a size class.

TRBJ1-1	-	-	TRBV19	TGTGCCAGTAGTCTCCGACAAAACACTGAAGCTTTCTTT	CASSLRQNTEAFF
TRBJ2-5	TRBD1	once	TRBV7-2	TGTGCCAGCAGAGCAGGACAGGCGTACCAAGAGACCCAGTACTTC	CASRAGQAYQETQYF
TRBJ2-7	TRBD1	-	TRBV7-9	TGTGCCAGCAGCGGTGGACAGGGAGGCGAGCAGTACTTC	CASSGGQGGEQYF
TRBJ1-4	TRBD1	-	TRBV19	TGTGCCACCCAGGGGGACAGGGGGCCAACTAATGAAAAACTGTTTTTT	CATQGDRGPTNEKLFF
TRBJ1-5	-	once	TRBV28	TGTGCCAGCATCGCCGGGGGGGCAGGTCAAAACAATCAGCCCCAGCATTTT	CASIAGGAGQNNQPQHF
TRBJ2-1	TRBD2	-	TRBV7-9	TGTGCCAGCAGCCCCATAGGTTCGGCGGGAGTCTCCTACAATGAGCAGTTCTTC	CASSPIGSAGVSYNEQFF
TRBJ2-7	TRBD1	-	TRBV5-5	TGTGCCAGCAGCTTGGCAGGACAGGGGTACGAGCAGTACTTC	CASSLAGQGYEQYF
TRBJ2-7	TRBD1	-	TRBV7-9	TGTGCCAGCAGTTCGACAGGGGTTACCCTAGGCGAGCAGTACTTC	CASSSTGVTLGEQYF
TRBJ1-2	TRBD1	-	TRBV7-2	TGTGCCAGCAGCTCTCGACAGGGCTATGGCTACACCTTC	CASSSRQGYGYTF
TRBJ1-2	TRBD1	-	TRBV28	TGTGCCAGCAGTTTAACAGGGGGAGGCTATGGCTACACCTTC	CASSLTGGGYGYTF
TRBJ2-7	-	-	TRBV5-3	TGTGCCAGAGGCATCGACAGGTCCGACGAGCAGTACTTC	CARGIDRSDEQYF
TRBJ2-7	TRBD2	few	TRBV28	TGTGCCAGCAGTTTCAACCTAGCGGTCCTTACCTACGAGCAGTACTTC	CASSFNLAVLTYEQYF
TRBJ2-1	TRBD2	-	TRBV5-8	TGTGCCAGCAGCTTGGTCCTCCTAGCGGGAGGGCCGTACAATGAGCAGTTCTTC	CASSLVLLAGGPYNEQFF
TRBJ2-3	-	-	TRBV5-1	TGCGCCAGCAGCTTGCAGTGGGATACGCAGTATTTT	CASSLQWDTQYF
TRBJ2-7	TRBD2	-	TRBV29-1	TGCAGCGTGGCCGGGGGGGGTGGCTACGAGCAGTACTTC	CSVAGGGGYEQYF
TRBJ1-5	TRBD1	-	TRBV10-2	TGCGCCAGCAGTGAGTTAGGACAGGGGGTCAATCAGCCCCAGCATTTT	CASSELGQGVNQPQHF
TRBJ2-3	-	-	TRBV3-1/TRBV3-2	TGTGCCAGCAGCCGTCACGGTAGCACAGATACGCAGTATTTT	CASSRHGSTDTQYF
TRBJ2-7	TRBD2	-	TRBV5-4	TGTGCCAGCAGCCCGGGGGGGGGTCGGCCCTACGAGCAGTACTTC	CASSPGGGRPYEQYF
TRBJ2-5	TRBD2	-	TRBV9	TGTGCCAGCAGCCCCGGGACTAGCGGAGCACAAGAGACCCAGTACTTC	CASSPGTSGAQETQYF
TRBJ2-3	TRBD1	-	TRBV7-9	TGTGCCAGCAGCGAGACAGGGAGCACAGATACGCAGTATTTT	CASSETGSTDTQYF
TRBJ1-2	TRBD1	-	TRBV4-3	TGCGCCAGCAGCCAAGACCCAACAGGGGTCTATGGCTACACCTTC	CASSQDPTGVYGYTF
TRBJ2-3	-	once	TRBV2	TGTGCCAGCAACAGCCCCTTCTTTAGCACAGATACGCAGTATTTT	CASNSPFFSTDTQYF
TRBJ2-7	TRBD2	-	TRBV5-1	TGCGCCAGCAGCGGGACTAGCGGGATAGGCGAGCAGTACTTC	CASSGTSGIGEQYF
TRBJ2-2	-	-	TRBV12-5	TGTGCTAGTGGTTTGGGGAGGGCATTCGACACCGGGGAGCTGTTTTTT	CASGLGRAFDTGELFF
TRBJ2-3	TRBD2	-	TRBV5-6	TGTGCCAGCAGCTTGGCCTGGAGCGGGAGCGCTAGCACAGATACGCAGTATTTT	CASSLAWSGSASTDTQYF
TRBJ1-4	-	-	TRBV6-2/TRBV6-3	TGTGCCAGCAGCCTGGGGAGGAGCGGAGAAAAACTGTTTTTT	CASSLGRSGEKLFF
TRBJ1-1	TRBD1	-	TRBV2	TGTGCCAGCAGTGGGGACAGGGGGAAGAACACTGAAGCTTTCTTT	CASSGDRGKNTEAFF
TRBJ1-1	-	-	TRBV12-3/TRBV12-4	TGTGCCAGCAGGAAAGCAGAGGTTCTTGAAGCTTTCTTT	CASRKAEVLEAFF
TRBJ2-7	TRBD1	few	TRBV10-1	TGCGCCAGCAGTGAGCAGACAGGGGGCCACGAGCAGTACTTC	CASSEQTGGHEQYF
TRBJ2-1	TRBD1	-	TRBV7-3	TGTGCCAGCAGCCCACAGGGGCCAGGGGACAATGAGCAGTTCTTC	CASSPQGPGDNEQFF
TRBJ2-2	TRBD1	-	TRBV19	TGTGCCAGTAGTTTTCCAGCCGGGACAGGGGGTTCCGGGGAGCTGTTTTTT	CASSFPAGTGGSGELFF
TRBJ2-7	TRBD2	-	TRBV4-2	TGTGCCAGCAGCCAAGGGGGGACTAGCGGGACTATCTACGAGCAGTACTTC	CASSQGGTSGTIYEQYF
TRBJ1-5	TRBD1	few	TRBV19	TGTGCCAGTAGTATTGACAGGGGGCCTCAGCCCCAGCATTTT	CASSIDRGPQPQHF
TRBJ2-3	-	-	TRBV24-1	TGTGCCACCAGCGAGACTAGCACAGATACGCAGTATTTT	CATSETSTDTQYF
TRBJ1-6	-	-	TRBV20-1	TGCAGTGCCAGACAGAATTCACCCCTCCACTTT	CSARQNSPLHF
TRBJ1-5	TRBD1	-	TRBV7-3	TGTGCCAGCTGTGACCCCAGGGGGTGGGAGTATCAGCCCCAGCATTTT	CASCDPRGWEYQPQHF
TRBJ1-4	-	-	TRBV6-5	TGTGCCAGCAGTACACAGGAAAAACTGTTTTTT	CASSTQEKLFF
TRBJ1-5	TRBD1	few	TRBV28	TGTGCCAGCAGTTCCCACCTTGGGGGACAGGGTAGCAATCAGCCCCAGCATTTT	CASSSHLGGQGSNQPQHF
TRBJ2-5	-	-	TRBV5-1	TGCGCCAGCAGCTTGGAAGGCTTGCGGGACCGGGAGACCCAGTACTTC	CASSLEGLRDRETQYF
TRBJ2-3	-	-	TRBV28	TGTGCCAGCAGTTCCAACACAGATACGCAGTATTTT	CASSSNTDTQYF
TRBJ1-1	-	-	TRBV3-1/TRBV3-2	TGTGCCAGCAGCCAAGATCGAAGGGGGGGTGAAGCTTTCTTT	CASSQDRRGGEAFF
TRBJ2-2	-	-	TRBV6-1	TGTGCCAGCAGTGAAGCGATCACAGCATCGAACACCGGGGAGCTGTTTTTT	CASSEAITASNTGELFF
TRBJ1-3	TRBD1	-	TRBV18	TGTGCCAGCTCACGGACAGGGGACTCTGGAAACACCATATATTTT	CASSRTGDSGNTIYF
TRBJ1-1	-	-	TRBV6-5	TGTGCCAGCAGTTCCCGTCAGGGGTGGATCACTGAAGCTTTCTTT	CASSSRQGWITEAFF
TRBJ1-2	TRBD1	-	TRBV27	TGTGCCAGCAGTTTCCGGTCCGGGACAGAGGTTAACTATGGCTACACCTTC	CASSFRSGTEVNYGYTF
TRBJ2-5	TRBD2	-	TRBV19	TGTGCCAGTAGTCCCCCCCCGGGACTAGCGGGAGAGGGGGTAAAGAAGACCCAGTACTTC	CASSPPPGLAGEGVKKTQYF
TRBJ2-2	-	once	TRBV10-1	TGCGCCAGCGGGGGACTGGCCCCCGGGGAGCTGTTTTTT	CASGGLAPGELFF
TRBJ2-3	-	-	TRBV6-2/TRBV6-3	TGTGCCAGCAGTTATATTCCGGGAGCCACAGATACGCAGTATTTT	CASSYIPGATDTQYF
TRBJ2-7	-	-	TRBV24-1	TGTGCCACCAGCCCCTCAGGGCACGAGCAGTACTTC	CATSPSGHEQYF
TRBJ2-5	-	-	TRBV11-3	TGTGCCAGCTCTAAAGGGGATCAAGAGACCCAGTACTTC	CASSKGDQETQYF
TRBJ1-2	TRBD1	-	TRBV6-5	TGTGCCAGCAGACCCCGGGACAGGGTCTATGGCTACACCTTC	CASRPRDRVYGYTF
TRBJ1-2	-	-	TRBV18	TGTGCCAGCTCACCAACGGGCGGGAATGGCTACACCTTC	CASSPTGGNGYTF